This T cell receptor beta chain stems from a study of prognosis after radiotherapy for stage I lung cancer. Study context: No patient was treated with concurrent therapy while undergoing stereotactic body radiotherapy.

Genomic DNA was the source, and TCR beta CDR3 was amplified from it by two-round multiplex PCR. Each TRBV and TRBJ gene had its own primer in the first PCR round. TCRdb ran MiXCR on the multiplex PCR reads and lists one entry per CDR3 protein. Among about 31,000 distinct CDR3 sequences, around 43% were seen once, and the ten largest hold 15%. Germline V gene lookup returns CDR1 SGHTA and CDR2 FQGNSA. J was trimmed by 4 bases and V by 1 base; bases with no gene match: 3. The CDR3 loop spans 15 amino acids. The sample was PBMCs, taken before or after stereotactic body radiation therapy (not recorded which). The receptor was derived from a donor over 45 with non-small cell lung cancer. V gene TRBV7-2 combines with J gene TRBJ2-7; 11 nucleotides match TRBD2. CDR3 in DNA: TGTGCCAGCAGCTTAGACACTAGCGGGAGTTACGAGCAGTACTTC. It specifies CASSLDTSGSYEQYF.